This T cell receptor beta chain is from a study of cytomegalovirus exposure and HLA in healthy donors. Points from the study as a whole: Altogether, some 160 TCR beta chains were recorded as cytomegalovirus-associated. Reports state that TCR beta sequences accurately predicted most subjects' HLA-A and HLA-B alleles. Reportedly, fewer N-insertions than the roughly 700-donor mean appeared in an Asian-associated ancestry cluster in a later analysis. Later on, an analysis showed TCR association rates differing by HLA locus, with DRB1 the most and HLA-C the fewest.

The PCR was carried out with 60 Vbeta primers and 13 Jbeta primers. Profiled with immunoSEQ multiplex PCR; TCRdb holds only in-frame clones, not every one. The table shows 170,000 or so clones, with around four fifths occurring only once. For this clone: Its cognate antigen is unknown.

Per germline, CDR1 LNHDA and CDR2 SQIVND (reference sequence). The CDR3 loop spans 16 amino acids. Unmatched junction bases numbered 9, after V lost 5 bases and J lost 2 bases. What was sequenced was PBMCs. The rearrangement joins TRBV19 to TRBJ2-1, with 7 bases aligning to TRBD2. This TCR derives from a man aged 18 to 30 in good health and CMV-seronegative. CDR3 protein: CASSSVPGGAYNEQFF. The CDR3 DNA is TGTGCCAGTAGTTCCGTGCCGGGGGGTGCCTACAATGAGCAGTTCTTC. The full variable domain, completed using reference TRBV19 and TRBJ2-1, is DGGITQSPKYLFRKEGQNVTLSCEQNLNHDAMYWYRQDPGQGLRLIYYSQIVNDFQKGDIAEGYSVSREKKESFPLTVTSAQKNPTAFYLCASSSVPGGAYNEQFFGPGTRLTVL.